This T cell receptor (beta chain) derives from a study of graft-versus-host responses after intestinal transplantation. Study in general: The study gave all recipients anti-thymocyte globulin induction, then tacrolimus and steroids for approximately three years.

Data came from immunoSEQ multiplex PCR; TCRdb stores just in-frame clones and leaves some out. The top ten hold 0.3% of the sample, which has about 90,000 clones, around nine tenths seen once. Notes on this clone: The antigen is not known.

CDR3 length equals 18 residues. Germline-derived CDR1 and CDR2 are GTSNPN and SVGIG (reference sequence). Trimming took off 2 bases at V and 0 bases at J, with 22 bases between the two ends. Study findings and constraints: Recipient bone marrow held GvH clones, some seen earlier in ileum or blood.

The chain joins TRBV30 to TRBJ1-2; perhaps TRBD1 as D (6 bases). Sample: unstimulated CD4+ T cells sorted from spleen or lymph node cells, taken before intestinal transplant. This receptor was taken from a human donor who received an intestinal transplant. CDR3 loop: CAWSRGGQGTRANYGYTF. The CDR3 nucleotides are TGTGCCTGGAGTCGTGGGGGGCAGGGAACCCGAGCTAACTATGGCTACACCTTC.